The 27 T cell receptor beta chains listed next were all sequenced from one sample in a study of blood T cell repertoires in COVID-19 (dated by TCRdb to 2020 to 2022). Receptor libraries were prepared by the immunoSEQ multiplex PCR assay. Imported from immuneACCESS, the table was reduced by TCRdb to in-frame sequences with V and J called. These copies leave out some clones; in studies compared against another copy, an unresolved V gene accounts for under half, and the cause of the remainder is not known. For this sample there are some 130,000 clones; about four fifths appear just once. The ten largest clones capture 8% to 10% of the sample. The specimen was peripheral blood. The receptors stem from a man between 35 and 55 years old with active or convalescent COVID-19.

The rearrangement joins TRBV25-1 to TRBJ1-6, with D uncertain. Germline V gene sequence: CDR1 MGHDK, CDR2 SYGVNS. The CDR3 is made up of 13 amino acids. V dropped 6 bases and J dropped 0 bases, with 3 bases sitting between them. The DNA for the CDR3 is TGTGCCAGCAGCTACTCCTATAATTCACCCCTCCACTTT. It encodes CASSYSYNSPLHF.

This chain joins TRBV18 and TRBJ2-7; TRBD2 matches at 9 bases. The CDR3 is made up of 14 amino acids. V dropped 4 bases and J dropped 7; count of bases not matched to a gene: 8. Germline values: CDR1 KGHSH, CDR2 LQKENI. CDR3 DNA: TGTGCCAGCTCACGTCGCGGGGGGGCTCAGGAGCAGTACTTC. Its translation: CASSRRGGAQEQYF.

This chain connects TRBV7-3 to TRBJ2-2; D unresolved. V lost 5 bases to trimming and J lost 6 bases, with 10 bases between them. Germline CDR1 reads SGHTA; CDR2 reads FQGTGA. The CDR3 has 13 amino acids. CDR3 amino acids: CASSINSAGELFF. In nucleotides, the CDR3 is TGTGCCAGCAGCATCAACAGTGCCGGGGAGCTGTTTTTT.

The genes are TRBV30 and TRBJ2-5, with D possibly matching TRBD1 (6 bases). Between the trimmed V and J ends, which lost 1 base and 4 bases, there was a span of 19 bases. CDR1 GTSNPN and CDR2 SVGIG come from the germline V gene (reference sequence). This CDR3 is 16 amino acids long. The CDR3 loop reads CAWSGKQGWVVETQYF. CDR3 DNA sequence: TGTGCCTGGAGTGGCAAACAGGGATGGGTCGTAGAGACCCAGTACTTC.

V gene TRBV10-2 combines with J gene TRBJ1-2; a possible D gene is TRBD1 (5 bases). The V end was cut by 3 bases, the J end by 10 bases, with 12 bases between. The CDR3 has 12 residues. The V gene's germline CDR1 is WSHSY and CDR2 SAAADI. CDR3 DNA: TGCGCCAGCAGTGATAGACAGACCGTCTACACCTTC. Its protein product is CASSDRQTVYTF.

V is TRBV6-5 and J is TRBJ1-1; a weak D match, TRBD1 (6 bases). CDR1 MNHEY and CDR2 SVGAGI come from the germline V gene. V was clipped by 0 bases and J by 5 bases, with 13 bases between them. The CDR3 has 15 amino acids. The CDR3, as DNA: TGTGCCAGCAGTTACTCGATGTACAGGGCGACTGAAGCTTTCTTT. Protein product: CASSYSMYRATEAFF.

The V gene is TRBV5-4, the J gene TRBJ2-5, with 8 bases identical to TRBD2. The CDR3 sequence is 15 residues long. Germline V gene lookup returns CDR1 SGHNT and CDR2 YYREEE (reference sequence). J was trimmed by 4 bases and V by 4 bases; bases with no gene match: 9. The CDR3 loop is CASSPGLEASETQYF. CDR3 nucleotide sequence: TGTGCCAGCAGCCCGGGACTAGAGGCATCAGAGACCCAGTACTTC. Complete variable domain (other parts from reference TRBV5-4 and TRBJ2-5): ETGVTQSPTHLIKTRGQQVTLRCSSQSGHNTVSWYQQALGQGPQFIFQYYREEENGRGNFPPRFSGLQFPNYSSELNVNALELDDSALYLCASSPGLEASETQYFGPGTRLLVL.

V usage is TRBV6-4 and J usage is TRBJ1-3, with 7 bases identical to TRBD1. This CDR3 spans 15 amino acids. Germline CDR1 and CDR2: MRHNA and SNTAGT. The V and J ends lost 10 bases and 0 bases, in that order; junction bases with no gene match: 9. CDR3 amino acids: CATHGQVLSGNTIYF. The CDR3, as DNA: TGTGCCACTCACGGACAGGTTCTCTCTGGAAACACCATATATTTT.

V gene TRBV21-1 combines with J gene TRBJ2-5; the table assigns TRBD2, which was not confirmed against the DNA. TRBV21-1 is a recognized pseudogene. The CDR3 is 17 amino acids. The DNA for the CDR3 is TGTGCCAGCAGCAAAGATTTCAAGCGGGGGGGCCGGAAGACCCAGTACTTC. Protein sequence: CASSKDFKRGGRKTQYF.

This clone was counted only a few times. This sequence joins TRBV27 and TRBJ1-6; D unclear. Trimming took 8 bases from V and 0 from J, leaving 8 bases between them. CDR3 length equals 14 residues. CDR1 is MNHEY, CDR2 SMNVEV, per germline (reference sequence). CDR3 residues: CASADSSYNSPLHF. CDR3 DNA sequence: TGTGCCAGCGCGGACTCCTCCTATAATTCACCCCTCCACTTT.

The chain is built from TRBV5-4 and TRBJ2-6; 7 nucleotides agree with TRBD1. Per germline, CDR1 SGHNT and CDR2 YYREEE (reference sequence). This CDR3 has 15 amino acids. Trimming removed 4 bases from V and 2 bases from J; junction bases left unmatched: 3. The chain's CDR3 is CASSPGTAGANVLTF. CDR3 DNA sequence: TGTGCCAGCAGCCCAGGGACAGCTGGGGCCAACGTCCTGACTTTC.

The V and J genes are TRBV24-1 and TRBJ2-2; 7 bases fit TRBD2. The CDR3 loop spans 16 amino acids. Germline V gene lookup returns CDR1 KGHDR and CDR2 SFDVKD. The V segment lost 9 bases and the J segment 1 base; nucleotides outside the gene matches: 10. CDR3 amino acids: CATAAGGVKNTGELFF. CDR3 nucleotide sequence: TGTGCCACCGCGGCTGGGGGGGTAAAGAACACCGGGGAGCTGTTTTTT.

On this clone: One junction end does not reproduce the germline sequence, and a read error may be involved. The CDR3 protein is CASSPQRGDQETQYF. The CDR3 nucleotides read TGTGCCAGCTCCCCACAGCGGGGGGATCAAGAGACCCAGTACTTC. The V gene is TRBV18, the J gene TRBJ2-5; 9 bases map to TRBD2. The CDR3 is 15 residues long. The germline V gene encodes CDR1 KGHSH and CDR2 LQKENI.

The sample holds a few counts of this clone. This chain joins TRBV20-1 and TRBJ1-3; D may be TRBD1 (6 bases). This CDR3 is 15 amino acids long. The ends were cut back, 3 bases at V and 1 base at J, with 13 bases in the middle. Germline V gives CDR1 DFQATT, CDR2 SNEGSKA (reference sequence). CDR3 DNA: TGCAGTGCTAGTCCGAGGGGGGGTTCTGGAAACACCATATATTTT. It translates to CSASPRGGSGNTIYF.

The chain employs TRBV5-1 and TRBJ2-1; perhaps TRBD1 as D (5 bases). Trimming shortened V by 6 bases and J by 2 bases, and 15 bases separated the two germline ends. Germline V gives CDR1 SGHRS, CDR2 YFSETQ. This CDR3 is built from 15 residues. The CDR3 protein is CASTPNPGPYNEQFF. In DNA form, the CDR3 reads TGCGCCAGCACCCCCAATCCAGGGCCCTACAATGAGCAGTTCTTC.

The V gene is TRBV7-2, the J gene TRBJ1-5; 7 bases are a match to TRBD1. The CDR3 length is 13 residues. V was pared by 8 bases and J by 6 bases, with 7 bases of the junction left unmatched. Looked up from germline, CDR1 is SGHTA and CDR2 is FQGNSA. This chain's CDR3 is CASAIRDSQPQHF. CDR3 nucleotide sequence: TGTGCCAGCGCGATCAGGGACAGTCAGCCCCAGCATTTT.

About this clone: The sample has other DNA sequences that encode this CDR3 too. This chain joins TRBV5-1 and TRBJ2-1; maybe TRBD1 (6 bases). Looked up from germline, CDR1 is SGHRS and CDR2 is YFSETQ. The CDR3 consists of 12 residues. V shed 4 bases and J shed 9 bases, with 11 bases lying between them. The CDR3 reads CASSEQGSEQFF. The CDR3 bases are TGCGCCAGCAGCGAACAGGGAAGTGAGCAGTTCTTC.

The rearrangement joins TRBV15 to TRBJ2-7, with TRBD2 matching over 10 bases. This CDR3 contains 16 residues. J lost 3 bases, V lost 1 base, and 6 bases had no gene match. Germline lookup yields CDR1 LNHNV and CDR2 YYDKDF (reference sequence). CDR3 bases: TGTGCCACCAGCAGAGGGGGCCTAGCGGGAGACTACGAGCAGTACTTC. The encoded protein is CATSRGGLAGDYEQYF.

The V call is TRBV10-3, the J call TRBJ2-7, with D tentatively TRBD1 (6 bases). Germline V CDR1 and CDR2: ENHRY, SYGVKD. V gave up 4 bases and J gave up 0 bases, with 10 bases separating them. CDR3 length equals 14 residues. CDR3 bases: TGTGCCATCAGTGGAACAGGGTCCTCCTACGAGCAGTACTTC. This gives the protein CAISGTGSSYEQYF.

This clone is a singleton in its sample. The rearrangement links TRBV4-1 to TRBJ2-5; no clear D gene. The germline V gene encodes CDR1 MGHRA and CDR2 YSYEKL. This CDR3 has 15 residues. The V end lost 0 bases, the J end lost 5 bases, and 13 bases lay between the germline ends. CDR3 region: CASSQDMAPRETQYF. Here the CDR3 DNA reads TGCGCCAGCAGCCAAGATATGGCCCCGAGGGAGACCCAGTACTTC.

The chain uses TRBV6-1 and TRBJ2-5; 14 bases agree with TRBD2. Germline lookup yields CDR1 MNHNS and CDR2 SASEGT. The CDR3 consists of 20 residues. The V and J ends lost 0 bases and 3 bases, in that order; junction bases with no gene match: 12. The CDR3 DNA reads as TGTGCCAGCAGTGAAGCCGAGTTTGCTACGACTAGCGGGGGGGAAGAGACCCAGTACTTC. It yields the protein CASSEAEFATTSGGEETQYF.

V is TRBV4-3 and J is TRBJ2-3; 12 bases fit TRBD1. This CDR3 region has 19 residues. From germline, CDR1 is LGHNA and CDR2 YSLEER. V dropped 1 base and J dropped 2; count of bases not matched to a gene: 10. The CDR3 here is CASSQGTGTGGFHTDTQYF. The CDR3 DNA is TGCGCCAGCAGCCAAGGGACCGGGACAGGGGGCTTCCACACAGATACGCAGTATTTT.

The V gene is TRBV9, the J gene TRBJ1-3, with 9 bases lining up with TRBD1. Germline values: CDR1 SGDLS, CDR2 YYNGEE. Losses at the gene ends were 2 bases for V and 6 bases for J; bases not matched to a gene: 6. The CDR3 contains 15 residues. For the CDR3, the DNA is TGTGCCAGCAGCGTCGGGGACAGGGAGACAAACACCATATATTTT. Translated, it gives CASSVGDRETNTIYF.

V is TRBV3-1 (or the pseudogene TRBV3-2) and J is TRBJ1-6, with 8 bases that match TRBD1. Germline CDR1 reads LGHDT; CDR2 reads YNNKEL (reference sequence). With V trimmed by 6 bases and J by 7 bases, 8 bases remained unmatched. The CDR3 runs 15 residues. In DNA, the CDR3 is TGTGCCAGCAGTCGTTTGGACAGGGACAATTCACCCCTCCACTTT. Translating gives CASSRLDRDNSPLHF.

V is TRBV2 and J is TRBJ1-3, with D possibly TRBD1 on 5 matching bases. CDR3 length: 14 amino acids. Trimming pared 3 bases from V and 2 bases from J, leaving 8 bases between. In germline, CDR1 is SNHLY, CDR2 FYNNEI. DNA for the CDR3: TGTGCCAGCAGTGACAGGGTAACTGGAAACACCATATATTTT. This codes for CASSDRVTGNTIYF.

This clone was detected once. CDR3 sequence reads: CASSNSTGWSPLHF. The CDR3 DNA reads as TGCGCCAGCAGCAACTCGACAGGGTGGTCACCCCTCCACTTT. The chain joins TRBV5-1 to TRBJ1-6, with 7 nucleotides matching TRBD1. The CDR3 is 14 amino acids. Unmatched junction bases numbered 8, after V lost 4 bases and J lost 10 bases. CDR1 SGHRS and CDR2 YFSETQ come from the germline V gene.

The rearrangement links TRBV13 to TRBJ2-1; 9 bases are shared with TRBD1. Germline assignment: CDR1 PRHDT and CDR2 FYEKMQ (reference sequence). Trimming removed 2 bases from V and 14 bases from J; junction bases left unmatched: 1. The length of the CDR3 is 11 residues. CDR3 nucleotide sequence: TGTGCCAGCAGCTTAAGGGACAGGGAGTTCTTC. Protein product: CASSLRDREFF.